This T cell receptor (beta chain) was found in a study of radiation and T cells in renal cell carcinoma (dated by TCRdb to the early 2020s). As for the study more broadly: Samples were obtained from a clinical trial, in which 15 Gy stereotactic body radiation therapy was delivered to primary renal cell carcinomas and nephrectomy was performed 4 weeks later. In total, 50 to 60 samples, comprising approximately 26 tumors and some 27 peripheral blood samples, were subjected to TCR beta sequencing. In the roughly 49 samples combined, roughly 4.4 million unique CDR3 nucleotide sequences were found, encoding roughly 2.5 million unique CDR3 amino acid sequences.

In the paper's terms, the time point label means: blood 2 weeks post-SBRT. Interpreted using the paper, the treatment or condition label stands for: 15 Gy SBRT to primary tumor, nephrectomy 4 weeks later. To follow tumor-enriched clonotypes, serial peripheral blood was collected from radiation-treated patients at baseline and at 2 weeks and 4 weeks after SBRT. Every patient had renal cell carcinoma of clear cell pathology. Genomic DNA for TCR sequencing was prepared using the QIAamp DNA Blood Mini Kit (Qiagen). Samples were included in the analyses only if all quality control checks were passed. This clone was seen just once. Its cognate antigen has yet to be identified. Within one base of it there is no much larger clone, and no base qualities were kept. From the germline V gene, CDR1 is SNHLY and CDR2 is FYNNEI. V is cut back by 4 bases and J by 6 bases, with 5 bases in the junction unmatched. The CDR3 holds 13 amino acids from the cysteine to the phenylalanine. Only the CDR3 DNA is retained, 39 bases long and in frame from the first base.

The investigation overall reported the following: Blood repertoire dynamics were not followed beyond 4 weeks after treatment. Because pretreatment tumor biopsies were not available, the baseline intratumoral presence of clonotypes could not be determined. In blood, the top tumor clonotypes increased between baseline and 2 weeks post-radiation and then shrank by 4 weeks, which suggests that tumor-resident clones expanded only transiently. The single-armed trial design could not address effects of radiation dose or scheduling on the TCR repertoire.

TCR beta libraries were generated from genomic DNA with the immunoSEQ kit, following the manufacturer's recommendations. To prepare libraries, a first multiplex PCR with proprietary primers was run, followed by a second PCR that added unique barcodes, and a bead cleanup was done after each round. Each sample batch included a kit-provided positive control reaction and a negative control reaction. The final libraries were assessed on an Agilent 4200 TapeStation D1000 ScreenTape, pooled by volume, and quantified by qPCR. An Illumina NextSeq500 fitted with a MidOutput 150-cycle cartridge performed the sequencing, running 156 Read1 cycles and 15 Index1 cycles with the kit's custom primers. The pooled library was loaded at roughly 0.96 pM, with an approximately 20% PhiX control spiked in. The paper's processing steps were these. Vendor-processed data were analyzed in R, and a clonotype was defined as all T cells sharing the same CDR3 nucleotide sequence. For clone abundance analyses, frequencies were normalized to the 10,000 most abundant clones per sample. Public T cell clones, which averaged fewer than five per sample, were excluded before analysis. Tumor-enriched clonotypes and baseline blood-enriched clonotypes were defined as those with an abundance difference of at least 32-fold between compartments. A beta-binomial differential abundance model was used to identify clonotypes that were expanded or contracted between blood time points. Tumor-blood repertoire similarity was measured with the Baroni-Urbani and Buser coefficient, and group comparisons used two-tailed Wilcoxon tests in R. This immuneACCESS table, as held by TCRdb, lists in-frame sequences with V and J called but not all clones. Of the missing ones, under half trace to an unresolved V gene in checked studies; the others have no known cause. That table supplies the V and J calls and clone size; D and trimming were determined from the DNA. The sample table lists 70,000 to 90,000 clones, 65% to 90% of them with a count of one. The ten largest clones add up to more than 20% of the sample.

The sequence derives from a woman between 45 and 65 years old with renal cell carcinoma. The receptor chain draws on TRBV2 and TRBJ2-7; TRBD1 matches 8 bases in the middle. Sequenced material: blood, taken from a patient whose treatment included radiotherapy and nephrectomy. For the CDR3, the sequence is CASSGSTGGEQYF. The nucleotide sequence is given as TGTGCCAGCAGTGGATCTACAGGGGGCGAGCAGTACTTC.